This T cell receptor beta chain is drawn from a study of blood T cells in healthy people across ages. The germline CDR1 and CDR2 sequences are LGHNA and YNFKEQ. The CDR3 loop spans 21 amino acids. Trimming cost V 1 base and J 1 base; bases outside gene matches: 14. This clonotype was seen a few times. A second about 7 to 11 cycle PCR used barcoded and J-beta primers. TCRdb independently ran MiXCR on the 5' RACE reads; one entry per CDR3 protein. This sample has just over 1 million distinct CDR3 sequences, with 40% to 50% found just once. The sequence was collected from a woman in her fifties or sixties in good health. Sequencing was performed on blood. The V and J genes are TRBV4-2 and TRBJ2-4, with TRBD1 matching 12 bases. The CDR3: CASSQVDPGTGGVGAKNIQYF. The CDR3, as DNA: TGTGCCAGCAGCCAAGTAGATCCGGGGACAGGGGGCGTCGGGGCCAAAAACATTCAGTACTTC.